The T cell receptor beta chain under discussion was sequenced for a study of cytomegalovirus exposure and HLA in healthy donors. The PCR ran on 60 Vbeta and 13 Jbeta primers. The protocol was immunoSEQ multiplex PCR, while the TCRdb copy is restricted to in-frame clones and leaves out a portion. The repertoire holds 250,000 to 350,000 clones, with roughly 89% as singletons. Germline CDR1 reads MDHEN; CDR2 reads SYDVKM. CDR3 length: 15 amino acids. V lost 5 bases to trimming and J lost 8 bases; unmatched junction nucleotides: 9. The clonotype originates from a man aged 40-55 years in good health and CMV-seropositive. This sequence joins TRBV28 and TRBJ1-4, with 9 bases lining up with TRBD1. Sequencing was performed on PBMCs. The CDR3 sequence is CASSGPDRGPEKLFF. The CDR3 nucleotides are TGTGCCAGCAGTGGTCCGGACAGGGGTCCGGAAAAACTGTTTTTT.